What follows describes a single T cell receptor beta chain. From germline, CDR1 is LGHDT and CDR2 YNNKEL (reference sequence). V lost 5 bases to trimming and J lost 4 bases; unmatched junction nucleotides: 9. CDR3 size: 15 residues. Original processing methods: Amplification with reference gene primers provided the estimates of nucleated cell counts. The data were produced by immunoSEQ multiplex PCR, yet TCRdb's version contains in-frame clones alone and is incomplete. Clonal size and the V and J genes are those of that table, whereas D and trimming came from the DNA. The repertoire holds about half a million clones, roughly 88% seen once, with approximately 3.4% in the top ten. The sample comes from a study of blood T cell repertoires in COVID-19. Study context: Donors in the United States, Italy and Spain gave samples during acute or convalescent COVID-19. In each case, the material was cDNA or gDNA derived from T cells, B-cell-depleted T cells, or PBMCs.

The sample was peripheral blood. The gene calls are TRBV3-1 (or the pseudogene TRBV3-2) and TRBJ2-7; 9 bases fit TRBD2. The sequence was obtained from a human donor in a cohort sampled during active COVID-19. CDR3 sequence reads: CASSAGAGGPYEQYF. In DNA, the CDR3 is TGTGCCAGCAGCGCCGGGGCGGGAGGGCCGTACGAGCAGTACTTC.